This TCR beta chain was identified in a study of blood T cells in healthy people across ages. Study observations and caveats: Both higher diversity and more naive CD4+ cells marked long-lived donors when set against aged donors. With donor CMV status unknown, expanded clonotype changes were possibly confounded. TCR beta diversity correlated strongly with naive T cell percentage.

Individuals who donated were healthy Caucasians from Russia aged about 6 to 95. Sample-barcoded 5' priming and a J-beta primer mix drove a second PCR of roughly 7 to 11 cycles. TCRdb processed the 5' RACE reads anew with MiXCR; each CDR3 protein has one entry. The table lists some 1.8 million distinct CDR3 sequences, about two fifths of them singletons. Concerning this clonotype itself: What it binds is unknown.

Sample: blood. This clonotype was obtained from a human donor in good health.

The CDR3 spells CAISRDRDHNTEAFF. CDR3 in DNA: TGTGCCATCAGCCGGGACAGGGACCATAACACTGAAGCTTTCTTT. This chain uses TRBV10-3 with TRBJ1-1; 9 bases are a match to TRBD1. The length of the CDR3 is 15 residues. The V gene end was trimmed by 6 bases and the J gene end by 2 bases; junction bases not matched to a gene: 7. Germline values: CDR1 ENHRY, CDR2 SYGVKD.